This T cell receptor beta chain came from a study of monozygotic twins with inflammatory bowel disease. Whole-study results and caveats: Patient repertoires may have gained variability from differing immunosuppressive treatments.

On this clonotype: The antigen is unknown.

Generation of cDNA took place in eight separate reactions per sample. No DNA is given; TCRdb re-called the 5' RACE reads and lists each CDR3 protein once. This table holds about 130,000 distinct CDR3 sequences. Looked up from germline, CDR1 is DFQATT and CDR2 is SNEGSKA (reference sequence). This CDR3 spans 15 amino acids. The chain employs TRBV20-1 and TRBJ1-2; lacking DNA, the TRBD1 call made by TCRdb goes unchecked. This TCR was sampled from a human donor with ulcerative colitis or Crohn's disease, or a healthy co-twin of an affected twin (not recorded which). Sequenced input: blood. The CDR3 protein is CSAITGRGRLYGYTF.